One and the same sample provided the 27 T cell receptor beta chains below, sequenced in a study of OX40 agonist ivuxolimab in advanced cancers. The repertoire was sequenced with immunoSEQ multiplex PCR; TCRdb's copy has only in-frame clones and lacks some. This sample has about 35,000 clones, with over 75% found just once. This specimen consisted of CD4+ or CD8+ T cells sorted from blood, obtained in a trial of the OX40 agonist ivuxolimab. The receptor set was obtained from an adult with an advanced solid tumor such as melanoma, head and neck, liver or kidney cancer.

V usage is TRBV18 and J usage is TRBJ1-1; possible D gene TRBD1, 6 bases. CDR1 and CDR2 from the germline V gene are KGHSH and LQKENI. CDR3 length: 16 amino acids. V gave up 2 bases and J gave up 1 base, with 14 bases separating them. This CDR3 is CASSPTGRQENTEAFF. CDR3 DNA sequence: TGTGCCAGCTCACCAACAGGGAGGCAGGAGAACACTGAAGCTTTCTTT.

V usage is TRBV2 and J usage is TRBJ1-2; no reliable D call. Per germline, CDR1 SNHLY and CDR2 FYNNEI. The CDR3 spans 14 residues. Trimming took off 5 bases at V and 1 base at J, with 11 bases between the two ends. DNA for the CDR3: TGTGCCAGCAGTTTTCACCTGATTAACTATGGCTACACCTTC. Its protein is CASSFHLINYGYTF.

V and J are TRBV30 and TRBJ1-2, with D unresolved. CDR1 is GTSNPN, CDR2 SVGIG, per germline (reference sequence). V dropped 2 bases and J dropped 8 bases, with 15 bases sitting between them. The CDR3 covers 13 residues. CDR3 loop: CAWSPPWVKGYTF. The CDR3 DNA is TGTGCCTGGAGTCCTCCCTGGGTAAAAGGCTACACCTTC.

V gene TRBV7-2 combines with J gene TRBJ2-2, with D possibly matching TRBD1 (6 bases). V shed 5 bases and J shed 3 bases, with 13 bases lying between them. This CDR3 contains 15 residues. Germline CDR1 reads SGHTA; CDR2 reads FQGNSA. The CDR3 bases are TGTGCCAGCAGCCGGGACATCCTATACACCGGGGAGCTGTTTTTT. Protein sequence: CASSRDILYTGELFF.

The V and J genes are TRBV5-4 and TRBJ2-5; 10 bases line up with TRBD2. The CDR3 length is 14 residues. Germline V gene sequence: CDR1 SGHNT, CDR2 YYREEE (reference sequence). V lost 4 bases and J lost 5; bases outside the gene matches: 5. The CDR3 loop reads CASSPAGGLETQYF. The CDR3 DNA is TGTGCCAGCAGCCCAGCGGGGGGGCTCGAGACCCAGTACTTC.

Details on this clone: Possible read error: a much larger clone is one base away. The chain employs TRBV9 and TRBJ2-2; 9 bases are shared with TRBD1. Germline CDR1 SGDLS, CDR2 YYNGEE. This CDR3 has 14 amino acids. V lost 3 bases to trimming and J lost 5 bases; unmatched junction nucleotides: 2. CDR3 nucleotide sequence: TGTGCCAGCAGCGCGACAGGGGGGACCGGGGAGCTGTTTTTT. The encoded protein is CASSATGGTGELFF.

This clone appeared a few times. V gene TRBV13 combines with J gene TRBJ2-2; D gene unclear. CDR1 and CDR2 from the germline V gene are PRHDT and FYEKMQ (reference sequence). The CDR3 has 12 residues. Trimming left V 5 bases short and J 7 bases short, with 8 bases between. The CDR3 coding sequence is TGTGCCAGCAGCGCAGGTATCGGGGAGCTGTTTTTT. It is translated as CASSAGIGELFF. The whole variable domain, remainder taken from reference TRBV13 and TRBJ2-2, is AAGVIQSPRHLIKEKRETATLKCYPIPRHDTVYWYQQGPGQDPQFLISFYEKMQSDKGSIPDRFSAQQFSDYHSELNMSSLELGDSALYFCASSAGIGELFFGEGSRLTVL.

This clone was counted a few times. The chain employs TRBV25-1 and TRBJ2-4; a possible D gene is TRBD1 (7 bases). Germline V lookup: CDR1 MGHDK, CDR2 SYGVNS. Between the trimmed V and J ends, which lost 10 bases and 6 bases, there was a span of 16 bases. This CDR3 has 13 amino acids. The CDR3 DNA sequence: TGTGCCACCAGGGGGGTCGAGGGAAACATTCAGTACTTC. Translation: CATRGVEGNIQYF.

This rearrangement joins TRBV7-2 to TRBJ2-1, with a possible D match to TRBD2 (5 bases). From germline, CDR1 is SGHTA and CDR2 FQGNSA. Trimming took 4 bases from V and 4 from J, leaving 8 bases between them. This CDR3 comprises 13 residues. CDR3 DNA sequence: TGTGCCAGCAGCTCTCAGCGGTACAATGAGCAGTTCTTC. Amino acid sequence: CASSSQRYNEQFF.

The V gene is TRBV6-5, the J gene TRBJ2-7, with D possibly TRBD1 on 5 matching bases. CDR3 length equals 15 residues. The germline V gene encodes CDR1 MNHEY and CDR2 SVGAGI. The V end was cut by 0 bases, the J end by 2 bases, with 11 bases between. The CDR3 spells CASSYSPGLPYEQYF. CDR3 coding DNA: TGTGCCAGCAGTTACTCGCCAGGGTTGCCCTACGAGCAGTACTTC.

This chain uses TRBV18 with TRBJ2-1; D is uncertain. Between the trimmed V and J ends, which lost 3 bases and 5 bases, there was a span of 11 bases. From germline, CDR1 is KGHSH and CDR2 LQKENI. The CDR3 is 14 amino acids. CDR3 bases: TGTGCCAGCTCACCCCGAAGGCTGGACAATGAGCAGTTCTTC. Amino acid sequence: CASSPRRLDNEQFF.

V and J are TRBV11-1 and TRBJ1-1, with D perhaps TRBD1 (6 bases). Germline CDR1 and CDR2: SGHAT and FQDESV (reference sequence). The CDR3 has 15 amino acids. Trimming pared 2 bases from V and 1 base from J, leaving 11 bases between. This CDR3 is CASSLNAGANTEAFF. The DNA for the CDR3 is TGTGCCAGCAGCTTAAACGCAGGGGCGAACACTGAAGCTTTCTTT.

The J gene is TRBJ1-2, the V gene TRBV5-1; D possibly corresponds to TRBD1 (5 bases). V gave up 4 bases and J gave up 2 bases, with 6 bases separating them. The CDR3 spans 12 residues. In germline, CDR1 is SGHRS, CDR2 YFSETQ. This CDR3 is CASSRDNYGYTF. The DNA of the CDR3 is TGCGCCAGCAGCCGGGACAACTATGGCTACACCTTC.

The CDR3 is CAWYSGAYTEAFF. CDR3 bases: TGTGCCTGGTACTCAGGGGCGTACACTGAAGCTTTCTTT. V gene TRBV30 combines with J gene TRBJ1-1, with D possibly being TRBD1 (6 bases). CDR1 and CDR2 from the germline V gene are GTSNPN and SVGIG (reference sequence). This CDR3 has 13 residues. With 5 bases removed from V and 3 bases from J, the gap between germline ends came to 13 bases.

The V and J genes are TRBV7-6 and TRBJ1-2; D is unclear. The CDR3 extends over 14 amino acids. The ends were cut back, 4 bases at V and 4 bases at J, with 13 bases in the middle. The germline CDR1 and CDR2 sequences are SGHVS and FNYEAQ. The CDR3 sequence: CASSSSGPLYGYTF. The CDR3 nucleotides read TGTGCCAGCAGCTCGTCAGGACCTCTCTATGGCTACACCTTC.

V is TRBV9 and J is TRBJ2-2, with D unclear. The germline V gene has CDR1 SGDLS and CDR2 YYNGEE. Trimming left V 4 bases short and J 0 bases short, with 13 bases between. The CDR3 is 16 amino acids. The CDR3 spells CASSKQSRSNTGELFF. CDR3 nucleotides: TGTGCCAGCAGCAAGCAAAGCCGCTCGAACACCGGGGAGCTGTTTTTT.

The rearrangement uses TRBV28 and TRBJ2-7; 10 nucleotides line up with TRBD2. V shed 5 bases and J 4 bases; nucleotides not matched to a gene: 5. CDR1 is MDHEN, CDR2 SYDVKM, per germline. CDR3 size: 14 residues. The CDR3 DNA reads TGTGCCAGCAGTGTAGCGGGGGGCGATTACGAGCAGTACTTC. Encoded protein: CASSVAGGDYEQYF.

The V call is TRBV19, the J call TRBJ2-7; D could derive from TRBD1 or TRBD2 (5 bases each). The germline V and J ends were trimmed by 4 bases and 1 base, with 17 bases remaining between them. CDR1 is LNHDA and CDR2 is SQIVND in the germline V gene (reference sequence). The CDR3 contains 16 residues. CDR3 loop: CASSTKPGPGSYEQYF. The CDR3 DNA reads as TGTGCCAGTAGTACTAAACCGGGACCGGGTTCCTACGAGCAGTACTTC.

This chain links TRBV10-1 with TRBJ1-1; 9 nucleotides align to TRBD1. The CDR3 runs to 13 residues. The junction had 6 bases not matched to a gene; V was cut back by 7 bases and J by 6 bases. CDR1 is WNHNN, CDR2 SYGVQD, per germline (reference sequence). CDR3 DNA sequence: TGCGCCAGCAACCGGGACAGGGACTCTGAAGCTTTCTTT. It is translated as CASNRDRDSEAFF.

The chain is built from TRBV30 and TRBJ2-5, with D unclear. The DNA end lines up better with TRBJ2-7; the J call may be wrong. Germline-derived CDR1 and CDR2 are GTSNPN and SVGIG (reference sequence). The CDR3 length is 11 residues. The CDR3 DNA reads TGTGCCTGGAGTGAGGCAAACGAGCAGTACTTC. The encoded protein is CAWSEANEQYF.

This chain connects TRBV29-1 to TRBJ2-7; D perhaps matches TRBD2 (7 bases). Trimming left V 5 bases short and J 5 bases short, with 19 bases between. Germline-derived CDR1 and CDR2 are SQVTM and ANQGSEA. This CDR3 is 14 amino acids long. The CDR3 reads CSVRGGGGVHEQYV. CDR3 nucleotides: TGCAGCGTTAGGGGGGGCGGTGGGGTCCACGAGCAGTACGTC.

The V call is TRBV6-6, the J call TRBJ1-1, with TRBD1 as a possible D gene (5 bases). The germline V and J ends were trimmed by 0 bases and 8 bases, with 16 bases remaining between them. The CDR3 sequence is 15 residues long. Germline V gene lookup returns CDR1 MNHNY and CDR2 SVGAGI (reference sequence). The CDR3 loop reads CASSYSAEWGFEAFF. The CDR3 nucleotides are TGTGCCAGCAGTTACTCAGCTGAATGGGGGTTCGAAGCTTTCTTT.

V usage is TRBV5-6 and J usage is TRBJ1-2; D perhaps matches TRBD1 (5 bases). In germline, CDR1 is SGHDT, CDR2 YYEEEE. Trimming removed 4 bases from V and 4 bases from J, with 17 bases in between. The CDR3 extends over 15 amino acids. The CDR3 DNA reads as TGTGCCAGCAGCATACGGGACGGGGCCTTCTATGGCTACACCTTC. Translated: CASSIRDGAFYGYTF. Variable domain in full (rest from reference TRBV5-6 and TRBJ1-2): DAGVTQSPTHLIKTRGQQVTLRCSPKSGHDTVSWYQQALGQGPQFIFQYYEEEERQRGNFPDRFSGHQFPNYSSELNVNALLLGDSALYLCASSIRDGAFYGYTFGSGTRLTVV.

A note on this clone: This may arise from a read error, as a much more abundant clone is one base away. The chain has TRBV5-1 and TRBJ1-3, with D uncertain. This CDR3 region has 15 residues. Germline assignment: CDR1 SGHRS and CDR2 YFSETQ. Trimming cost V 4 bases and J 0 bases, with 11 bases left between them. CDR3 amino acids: CASSTDQNSGNTIYF. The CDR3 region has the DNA TGCGCCAGCAGCACAGACCAGAACTCTGGAAACACCATATATTTT.

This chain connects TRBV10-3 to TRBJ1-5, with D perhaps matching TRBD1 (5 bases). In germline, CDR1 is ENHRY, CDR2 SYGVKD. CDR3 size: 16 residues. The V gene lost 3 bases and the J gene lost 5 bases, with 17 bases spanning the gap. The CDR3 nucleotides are TGTGCCATCAGTGATCACGGGGGGGGAAGTTATCAGCCCCAGCATTTT. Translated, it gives CAISDHGGGSYQPQHF.

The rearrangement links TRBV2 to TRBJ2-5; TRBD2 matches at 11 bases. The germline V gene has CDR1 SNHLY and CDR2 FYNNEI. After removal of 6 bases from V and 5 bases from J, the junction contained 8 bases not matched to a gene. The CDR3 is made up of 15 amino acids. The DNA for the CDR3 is TGTGCCAGCAGCGACACTAGCGGGGGCGGGGAGACCCAGTACTTC. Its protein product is CASSDTSGGGETQYF.

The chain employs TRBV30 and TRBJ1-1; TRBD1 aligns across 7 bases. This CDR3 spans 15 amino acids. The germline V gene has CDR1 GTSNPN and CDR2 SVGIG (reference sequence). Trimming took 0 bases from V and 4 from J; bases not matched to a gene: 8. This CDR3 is CAWSVLRGLSTEAFF. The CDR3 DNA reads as TGTGCCTGGAGTGTACTCAGGGGGTTGAGCACTGAAGCTTTCTTT.